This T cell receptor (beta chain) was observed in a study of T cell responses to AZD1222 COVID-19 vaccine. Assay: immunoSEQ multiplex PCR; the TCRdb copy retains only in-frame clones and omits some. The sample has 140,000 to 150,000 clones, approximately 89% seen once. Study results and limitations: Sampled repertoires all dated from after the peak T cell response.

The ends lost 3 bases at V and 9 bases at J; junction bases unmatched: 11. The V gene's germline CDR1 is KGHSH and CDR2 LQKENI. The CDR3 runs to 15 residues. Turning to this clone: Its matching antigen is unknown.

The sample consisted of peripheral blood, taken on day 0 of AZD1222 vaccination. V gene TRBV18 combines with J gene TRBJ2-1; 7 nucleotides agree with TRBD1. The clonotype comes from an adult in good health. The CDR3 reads CASSPPGQWSGEQFF. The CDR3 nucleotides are TGTGCCAGCTCACCTCCGGGACAGTGGAGCGGTGAGCAGTTCTTC.